This paragraph reports one TCR beta chain. TCRdb's table, derived via immunoSEQ multiplex PCR, lists solely in-frame clones and lacks some. The sample records approximately 290,000 clones, about 85% being singletons. The sample originates from a study of blood T cell repertoires in COVID-19. About the study: Donors in the United States, Italy and Spain gave samples during acute or convalescent COVID-19.

The CDR3 consists of 12 residues. With V trimmed by 6 bases and J by 10 bases, 7 bases remained unmatched. Germline-derived CDR1 and CDR2 are MDHEN and SYDVKM. Sequenced material: peripheral blood. The sequence was collected from a human donor with COVID-19, enrolled during active disease. The donor label of this sample is uncertain. V is TRBV28 and J is TRBJ2-5; 8 bases are a match to TRBD2. The CDR3 loop reads CASRGQAGGQYF. CDR3 coding DNA: TGTGCCAGCAGGGGGCAGGCGGGGGGCCAGTACTTC.